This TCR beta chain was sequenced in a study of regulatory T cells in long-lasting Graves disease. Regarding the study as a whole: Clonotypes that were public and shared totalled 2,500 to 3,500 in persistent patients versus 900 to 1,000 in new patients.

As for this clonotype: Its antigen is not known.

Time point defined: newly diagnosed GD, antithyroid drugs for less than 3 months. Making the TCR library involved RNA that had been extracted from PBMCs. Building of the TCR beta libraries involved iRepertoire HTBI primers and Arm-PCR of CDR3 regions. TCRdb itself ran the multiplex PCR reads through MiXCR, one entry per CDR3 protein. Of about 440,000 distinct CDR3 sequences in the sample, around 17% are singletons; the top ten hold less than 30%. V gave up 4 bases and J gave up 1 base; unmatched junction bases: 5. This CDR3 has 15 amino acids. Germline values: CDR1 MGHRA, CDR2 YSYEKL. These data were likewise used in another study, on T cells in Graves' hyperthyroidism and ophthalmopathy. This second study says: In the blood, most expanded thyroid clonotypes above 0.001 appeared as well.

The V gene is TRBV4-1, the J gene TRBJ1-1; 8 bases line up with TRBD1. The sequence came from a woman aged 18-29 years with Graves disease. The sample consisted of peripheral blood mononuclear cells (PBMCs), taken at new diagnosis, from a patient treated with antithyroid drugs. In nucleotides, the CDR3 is TGCGCCAGCAGCCGAAGACAGGGGCCGAACACTGAAGCTTTCTTT. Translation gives CASSRRQGPNTEAFF.